These T cell receptor beta chains were read from a single sample in a study of response to subunit inactivated influenza vaccine. TCRdb reanalysed the RT-PCR reads using MiXCR and keeps one entry per CDR3 protein. The table includes more than 550,000 distinct CDR3 sequences, 12% detected once. The sequenced sample was PBMCs from blood, obtained on the day of vaccination. The source is a man aged 50 to 59 who received an inactivated influenza vaccine. The CDR3 runs from the conserved cysteine through the conserved F or W. The order of the fields is V gene, D gene, clone size, J gene, CDR3 protein, CDR3 DNA. A D gene is named only where the DNA matches it firmly. The size of a clone is reported for some rows only, either as once, few or many, or as a class for expanded clones.

>TRBV29-1|NA|many|TRBJ2-4
CSVTGGGNIQYF
TGCAGCGTTACCGGGGGTGGAAACATTCAGTACTTC
>TRBV15|NA|few|TRBJ1-2
CATSKILPPGEGYTF
TGTGCCACCAGCAAAATCCTACCCCCAGGGGAAGGCTACACCTTC
>TRBV5-1|TRBD2|many|TRBJ2-1
CASSPSGFMGYNEQFF
TGCGCCAGCAGCCCTAGCGGGTTTATGGGCTACAATGAGCAGTTCTTC
>TRBV20-1|NA|few|TRBJ2-1
CSAADSVNRVSYNEQFF
TGCAGTGCCGCAGACTCGGTAAACAGGGTCTCCTACAATGAGCAGTTCTTC
>TRBV12-3/TRBV12-4|NA|many|TRBJ2-2
CASSLVGGTGELFF
TGTGCCAGCAGTTTAGTAGGTGGTACCGGGGAGCTGTTTTTT
>TRBV30|TRBD1|many|TRBJ2-7
CASTRDRGNEQYF
TGTGCCTCCACCCGGGACAGGGGAAACGAGCAGTACTTC
>TRBV20-1|NA|many|TRBJ1-2
CSASPTYGYTF
TGCAGTGCTAGCCCCACGTATGGCTACACCTTC
>TRBV28|TRBD2|many|TRBJ2-3
CASSRLLAGGADTQYF
TGTGCCAGCAGTCGCCTCTTAGCGGGAGGCGCAGATACGCAGTATTTT
>TRBV3-1|TRBD2|many|TRBJ2-7
CASSPGTSGSYEQYF
TGTGCCAGCAGCCCAGGGACTAGCGGGTCTTACGAGCAGTACTTC
>TRBV9|NA|NA|TRBJ2-3
CASSVGLGRSDTQYF
TGTGCCAGCAGCGTAGGCCTAGGCAGGTCAGATACGCAGTATTTT
>TRBV29-1|NA|few|TRBJ2-1
CSVGQILTYNEQFF
TGCAGCGTAGGACAGATTTTAACCTACAATGAGCAGTTCTTC
>TRBV20-1|TRBD1|few|TRBJ2-3
CSATGQGGDPDTQYF
TGCAGTGCTACAGGACAGGGAGGTGACCCAGATACGCAGTATTTT
>TRBV27|TRBD1|NA|TRBJ2-7
CASSSRDRAFEQYF
TGTGCCAGCAGTTCCCGGGACAGGGCCTTCGAGCAGTACTTC
>TRBV5-1|NA|many|TRBJ2-1
CASSFGGNNEQFF
TGCGCCAGCAGCTTCGGGGGAAACAATGAGCAGTTCTTC
>TRBV12-3/TRBV12-4|NA|few|TRBJ2-1
CASSLGGVYYNEQFF
TGTGCCAGCAGTTTAGGGGGAGTATATTACAATGAGCAGTTCTTC
>TRBV6-1|TRBD1|few|TRBJ1-5
CASTPRQGSNQPQHF
TGTGCCAGCACTCCGCGACAGGGTAGCAATCAGCCCCAGCATTTT
>TRBV5-1|TRBD1|NA|TRBJ2-1
CASSPGQGPHEQFF
TGCGCCAGCAGTCCGGGACAGGGCCCCCATGAGCAGTTCTTC
>TRBV7-2|NA|few|TRBJ2-5
CASSEIGSWSSRTQYF
TGTGCCAGCAGCGAAATCGGTAGCTGGTCGTCGAGGACCCAGTACTTC
>TRBV13|NA|few|TRBJ1-1
CASRINLRRTEAFF
TGTGCCAGCAGAATAAACCTCAGGCGAACTGAAGCTTTCTTT
>TRBV7-2|TRBD2|few|TRBJ2-1
CASSRTSGGGMYNEQFF
TGTGCCAGCAGCCGGACTAGCGGGGGGGGAATGTACAATGAGCAGTTCTTC